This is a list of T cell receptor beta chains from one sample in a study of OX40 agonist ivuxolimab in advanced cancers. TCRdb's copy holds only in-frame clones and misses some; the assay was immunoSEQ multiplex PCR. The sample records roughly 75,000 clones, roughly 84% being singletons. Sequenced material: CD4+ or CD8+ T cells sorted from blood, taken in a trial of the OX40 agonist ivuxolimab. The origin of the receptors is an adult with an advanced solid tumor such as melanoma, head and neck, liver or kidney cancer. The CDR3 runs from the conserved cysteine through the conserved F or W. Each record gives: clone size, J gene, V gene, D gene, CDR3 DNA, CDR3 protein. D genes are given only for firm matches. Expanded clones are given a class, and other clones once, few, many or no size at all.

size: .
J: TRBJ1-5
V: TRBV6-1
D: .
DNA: TGTGCCAGCAGTGATAGGAGGATCAATCAGCCCCAGCATTTT
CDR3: CASSDRRINQPQHF

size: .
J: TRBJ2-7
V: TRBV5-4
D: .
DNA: TGTGCCAGCAGCTTGATGGGGGGGGGCCTCGAGCAGTACTTC
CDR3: CASSLMGGGLEQYF

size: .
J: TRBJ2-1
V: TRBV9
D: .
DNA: TGTGCCAGCAGCCCACAGCCGGAGATAGGCAATGAGCAGTTCTTC
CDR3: CASSPQPEIGNEQFF

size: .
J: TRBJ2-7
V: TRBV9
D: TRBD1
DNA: TGTGCCAGCAGCGTCAGACATTCGGGACAGGGGAGGCACGAGCAGTACTTC
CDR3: CASSVRHSGQGRHEQYF

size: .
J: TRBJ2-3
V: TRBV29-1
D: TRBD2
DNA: TGCAGCGTTGCCCGGACTAGCACTCTCACAGATACGCAGTATTTT
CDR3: CSVARTSTLTDTQYF

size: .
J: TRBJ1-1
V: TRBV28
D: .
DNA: TGTGCCAGCGGCCCTCTTTTATCTGAAGCTTTCTTT
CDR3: CASGPLLSEAFF

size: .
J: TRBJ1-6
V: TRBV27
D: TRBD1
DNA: TGTGCCAGCAGTTTGGACAGGAGTAATTCACCCCTCCACTTT
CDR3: CASSLDRSNSPLHF

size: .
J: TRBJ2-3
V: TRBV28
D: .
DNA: TGTGCCAGCAGTGACAACGCGGGCACAGATACGCAGTATTTT
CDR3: CASSDNAGTDTQYF

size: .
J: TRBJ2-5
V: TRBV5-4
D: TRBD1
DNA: TGTGCCAGCACCAGAACAGGGGTTGGAGAGACCCAGTACTTC
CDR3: CASTRTGVGETQYF

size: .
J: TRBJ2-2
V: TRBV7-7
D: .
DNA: TGTGCCAGCAGCTTAGATGGGGATGGCGGGGAGCTGTTTTTT
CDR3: CASSLDGDGGELFF

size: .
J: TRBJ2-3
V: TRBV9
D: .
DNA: TGTGCCAGCAGCCCGGCGGTGGATACGCAGTATTTT
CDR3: CASSPAVDTQYF

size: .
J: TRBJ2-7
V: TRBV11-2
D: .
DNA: TGTGCCAGCAGCTTCGCAGGGAGCTCCTACGAGCAGTACTTC
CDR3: CASSFAGSSYEQYF

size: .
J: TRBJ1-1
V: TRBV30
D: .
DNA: TGTGCCTGGGCGTGGGGAGCGAACACTGAAGCTTTCTTT
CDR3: CAWAWGANTEAFF

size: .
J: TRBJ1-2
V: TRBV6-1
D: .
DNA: TGTGCCAGCAGTGAAGCCCGACAGAGCTATGGCTACACCTTC
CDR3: CASSEARQSYGYTF

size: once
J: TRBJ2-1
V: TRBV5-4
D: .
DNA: TGTGCCAGCAGCCCCGGACTCAGGGGAAAATCCTACAATGAGCAGTTCTTC
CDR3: CASSPGLRGKSYNEQFF

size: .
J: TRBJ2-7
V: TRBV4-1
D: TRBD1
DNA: TGCGCCAGCAGCCGAGGACAGGGGGCTCTAACTGTTGAGCAGTACTTC
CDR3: CASSRGQGALTVEQYF

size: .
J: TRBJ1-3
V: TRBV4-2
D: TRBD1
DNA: TGTGCCAGCAGCCAAGGTGGGGACAGCCGCTCTGGAAACACCATATATTTT
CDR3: CASSQGGDSRSGNTIYF

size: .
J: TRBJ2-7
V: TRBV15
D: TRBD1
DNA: TGTGCCACCAGCAGCCACGGGACAGGGTTAGACGAGCAGTACTTC
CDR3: CATSSHGTGLDEQYF

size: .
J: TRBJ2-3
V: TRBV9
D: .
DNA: TGTGCCAGCAGCTTCCAACGCACAGATACGCAGTATTTT
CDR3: CASSFQRTDTQYF

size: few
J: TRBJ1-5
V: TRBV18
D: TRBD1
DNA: TGTGCCAGCTCACTAACCGGACAGGGGGCGAATCAGCCCCAGCATTTT
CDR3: CASSLTGQGANQPQHF

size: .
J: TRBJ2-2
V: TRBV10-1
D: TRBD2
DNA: TGCGCCAGCAGTGAGTTGCGGGGGGCGAACACCGGGGAGCTGTTTTTT
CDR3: CASSELRGANTGELFF

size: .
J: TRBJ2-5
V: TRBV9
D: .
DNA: TGTGCCAGCAGCGTAGAATCTGGAGCGGCCATGACCCAGTACTTC
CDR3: CASSVESGAAMTQYF

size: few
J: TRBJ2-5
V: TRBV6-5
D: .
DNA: TGTGCCAGCGCTGAGGGGTTCGGGGAGACCCAGTACTTC
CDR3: CASAEGFGETQYF

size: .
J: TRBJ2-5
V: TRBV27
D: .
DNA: TGTGCCAGCAGTTTACAAGGACCAACGGGAGAGACCCAGTACTTC
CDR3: CASSLQGPTGETQYF

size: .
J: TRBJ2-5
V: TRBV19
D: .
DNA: TGTGCCAGTAGCGCAGGGGTAGGAGAGACCCAGTACTTC
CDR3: CASSAGVGETQYF

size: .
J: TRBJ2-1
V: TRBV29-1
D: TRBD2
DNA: TGCAGCGCCCTACTAGCGGCCTCCTACAATGAGCAGTTCTTC
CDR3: CSALLAASYNEQFF

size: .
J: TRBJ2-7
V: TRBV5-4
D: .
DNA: TGTGCCAGCAGCTCAAACTACGAGCAGTACTTC
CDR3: CASSSNYEQYF

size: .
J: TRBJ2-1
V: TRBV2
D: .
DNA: TGTGCCAGCAGTGGGGCCCTCCCTCCTAATGAGCAGTTCTTC
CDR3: CASSGALPPNEQFF

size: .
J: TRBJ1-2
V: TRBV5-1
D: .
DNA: TGCGCCAGCAGCTTCAGGGACTATGGCTACACCTTC
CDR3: CASSFRDYGYTF

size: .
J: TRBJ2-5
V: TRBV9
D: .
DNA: TGTGCCAGCAGCGTAGCTTCCCAAGAGACCCAGTACTTC
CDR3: CASSVASQETQYF

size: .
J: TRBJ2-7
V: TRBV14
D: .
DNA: TGTGCCAGCCCGGCCCGAGAAGTCACGGGAGTGGTCTACGAGCAGTACTTC
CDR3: CASPAREVTGVVYEQYF

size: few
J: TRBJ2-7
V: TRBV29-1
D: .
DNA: TGCAGCGTTGGGCAGAGGTCCTACGAGCAGTACTTC
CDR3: CSVGQRSYEQYF

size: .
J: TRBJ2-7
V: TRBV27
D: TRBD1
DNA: TGTGCCAGCAGCTGGACAGGGAATTCCTACGAGCAGTACTTC
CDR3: CASSWTGNSYEQYF

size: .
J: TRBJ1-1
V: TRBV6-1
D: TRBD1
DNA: TGTGCCAGCAGTGGGGACAGGGGCGGGACTGAAGCTTTCTTT
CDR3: CASSGDRGGTEAFF

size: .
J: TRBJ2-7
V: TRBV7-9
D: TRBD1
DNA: TGTGCCAGCAGCTTCCGGGACAGCTACGAGCAGTACTTC
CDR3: CASSFRDSYEQYF

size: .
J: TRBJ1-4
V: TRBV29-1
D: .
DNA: TGCAGCGGACAGCCAGGGAGAGGTGAAAAACTGTTTTTT
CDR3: CSGQPGRGEKLFF

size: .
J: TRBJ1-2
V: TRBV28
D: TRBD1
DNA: TGTGCCAGCACCCCGGGACAGGGACTCGGCGGCTACACCTTC
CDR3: CASTPGQGLGGYTF

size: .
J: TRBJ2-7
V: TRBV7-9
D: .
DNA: TGTGCCAGCAGCTTTAGCGGCCCATCCTACGAGCAGTACTTC
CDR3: CASSFSGPSYEQYF

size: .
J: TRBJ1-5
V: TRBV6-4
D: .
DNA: TGTGCCAGGCATTATAGTATTCAGCCCCAACATTTT
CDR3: CARHYSIQPQHF

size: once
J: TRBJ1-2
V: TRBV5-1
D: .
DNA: TGCGCCAGCAGCTTGTTTGCTATGACAGGATCTAACTATGGCTACACCTTC
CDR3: CASSLFAMTGSNYGYTF

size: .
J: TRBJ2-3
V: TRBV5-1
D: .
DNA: TGCGCCAGCAGCCCACGCCGAAAAGAGAGCACAGATACGCAGTATTTT
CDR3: CASSPRRKESTDTQYF

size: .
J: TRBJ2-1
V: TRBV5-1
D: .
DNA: TGCGCCAGCAGCCTAACGACTGGTAAACTCTCCTACAATGAGCAGTTCTTC
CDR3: CASSLTTGKLSYNEQFF

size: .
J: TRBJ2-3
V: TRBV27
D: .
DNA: TGTGCCAGCAGTTTTCTCTTTGGTCGGGATACGCAGTATTTT
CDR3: CASSFLFGRDTQYF

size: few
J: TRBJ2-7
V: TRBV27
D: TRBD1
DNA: TGTGCCAGCAGTCCGAGACAGGGTACGCAGCAGTACTTC
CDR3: CASSPRQGTQQYF

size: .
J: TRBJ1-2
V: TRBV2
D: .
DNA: TGTGCCACCGTAAAAAAGGGCGGCGTGGATGGCTACACCTTC
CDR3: CATVKKGGVDGYTF

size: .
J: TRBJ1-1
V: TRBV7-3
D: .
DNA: TGTGCCAGCAGCCCGTTGGGCCAGGGTGCTGAAGCTTTCTTT
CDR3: CASSPLGQGAEAFF

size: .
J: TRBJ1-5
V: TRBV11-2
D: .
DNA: TGTGCCAGCAGTCCCCTGCCTAATCAGCCCCAGCATTTT
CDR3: CASSPLPNQPQHF

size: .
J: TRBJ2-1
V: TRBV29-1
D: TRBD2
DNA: TGCAGCGTAACCGGGACTAGCATAGGTGAGCAGTTCTTC
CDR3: CSVTGTSIGEQFF

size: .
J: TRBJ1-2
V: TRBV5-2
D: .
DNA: TGTGCCAGCAGCTTACCGGGGGAAGACGGCTACACCTTC
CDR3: CASSLPGEDGYTF

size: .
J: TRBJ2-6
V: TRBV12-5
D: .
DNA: TGTGCTAGTGGTTTGACTGGGGCCAACGTCCTGACTTTC
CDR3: CASGLTGANVLTF

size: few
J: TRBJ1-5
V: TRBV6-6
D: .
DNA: TGTGCCAGCAACGCAGGGCAGGCCAATCAGCCCCAGCATTTT
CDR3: CASNAGQANQPQHF

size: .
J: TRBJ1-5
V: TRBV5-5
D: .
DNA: TGTGCCAGCAGCTTGGATGGGGGGCGCATGGGGCAGCCCCAGCATTTT
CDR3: CASSLDGGRMGQPQHF

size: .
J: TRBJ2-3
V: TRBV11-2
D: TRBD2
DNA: TGTGCCAGCAGCTTTCAACTAGCGGGGAGCACAGATACGCAGTATTTT
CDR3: CASSFQLAGSTDTQYF

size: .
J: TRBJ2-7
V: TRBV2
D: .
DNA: TGTGCCAGTTACAGGGTCTCCTACGAGCAGTACTTC
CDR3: CASYRVSYEQYF

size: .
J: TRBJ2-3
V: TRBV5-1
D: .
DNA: TGCGCCAGCAGCTTGGGTCTAGATAAGGATACGCAGTATTTT
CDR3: CASSLGLDKDTQYF

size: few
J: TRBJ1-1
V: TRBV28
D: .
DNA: TGTGCCAGCAGTTTTCAGGGATGGGACACTGAAGCTTTCTTT
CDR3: CASSFQGWDTEAFF

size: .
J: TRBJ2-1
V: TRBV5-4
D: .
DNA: TGTGCCAGCAGCCAAACTAGAGACAATGAGCAGTTCTTC
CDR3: CASSQTRDNEQFF

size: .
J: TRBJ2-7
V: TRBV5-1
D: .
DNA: TGCGCCAGCAGCTTGAACAGAGATTACGAGCAGTACTTC
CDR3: CASSLNRDYEQYF

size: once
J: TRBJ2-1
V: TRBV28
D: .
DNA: TGTGCCAGCAGTTTTTGGCTACCCTACTCCTACAATGAGCAGTTCTTC
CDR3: CASSFWLPYSYNEQFF

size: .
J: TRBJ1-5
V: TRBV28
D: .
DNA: TGTGCCAGCAGTTTAGTCCGACGGGTCAATCAGCCCCAGCATTTT
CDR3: CASSLVRRVNQPQHF